This TCR beta chain originates from a study of cytomegalovirus exposure and HLA in healthy donors. Study-wide context: Unique TCRs numbering around 80 million, obtained from HLA-typed donors, made up an early data release. Study-level points and caveats: The study carried out a later analysis of TCR beta sequences. It associated approximately 16,000 of them with specific HLA alleles at a false discovery rate of 0.05. Later analysis indicated greater clonal expansion among HLA-associated TCR beta chains than among equally common other chains.

Researchers ran the PCR with 60 Vbeta and 13 Jbeta primers. The table came from immunoSEQ multiplex PCR; TCRdb's copy has only in-frame clones and leaves some out. The sample records roughly 55,000 clones, about four fifths being singletons. To note about this clone: Its specificity is not known.

This CDR3 has 14 residues. In germline, CDR1 is SGHRS, CDR2 YFSETQ. V was clipped by 4 bases and J by 6 bases; unmatched bases: 7. Donors sampled were nominally healthy, though unrecorded immune exposures were likely. The V call is TRBV5-1, the J call TRBJ2-5; TRBD1 matches 9 bases. The sequenced sample was PBMCs. The origin of this receptor is a boy aged 5-17 years in good health and CMV-seropositive. CDR3 sequence: CASSPGGTGQTQYF. The CDR3 DNA follows: TGCGCCAGCAGCCCCGGAGGGACAGGGCAGACCCAGTACTTC.